The 7 T cell receptor beta chains below all came from one sample that was sequenced in a study of molecular identifiers for immune sequencing clone quantification. TCRdb analysed the PCR reads with MiXCR anew, one entry per CDR3 protein. The table records nearly 55,000 distinct CDR3 sequences, more than 35% of them present only once. The sequencing input was naive CD8+ T cells from blood, with Jurkat cell RNA spiked in. The subset denotes: FACS-sorted CD8+CD4-CCR7+CD45RA+ naive T cells. The receptors here all came from a human donor in good health. Some libraries in this study had Jurkat cell RNA spiked in.

This clonotype has just a few counts. This chain joins TRBV6-5 and TRBJ2-7; D ambiguous. Trimming took off 7 bases at V and 7 bases at J, with 11 bases between the two ends. This CDR3 has 11 residues. Germline V gene sequence: CDR1 MNHEY, CDR2 SVGAGI. Written as DNA, the CDR3 is TGTGCCAGCAACCACTTGGGGGAGCAGTACTTC. Encoded protein: CASNHLGEQYF.

By its share, this clonotype is medium-sized. This chain joins TRBV9 and TRBJ2-7; 9 bases fit TRBD2. CDR1 is SGDLS, CDR2 YYNGEE, per germline. The V and J ends lost 0 bases and 7 bases, in that order; junction bases with no gene match: 5. CDR3 length: 14 residues. In nucleotides, the CDR3 is TGTGCCAGCAGCGTAGGGATAGCGGGAGTTGAGCAGTACTTC. It encodes CASSVGIAGVEQYF.

The table lists this clonotype with a count of one. CDR3 nucleotides: TGCAGTGCTAGGAACAGCGAAACCGGGGAGCTGTTTTTT. Protein sequence: CSARNSETGELFF. The chain has TRBV20-1 and TRBJ2-2, with D hard to call. Trimming pared 3 bases from V and 5 bases from J, leaving 10 bases between. The CDR3 is 13 residues long. The germline CDR1 and CDR2 sequences are DFQATT and SNEGSKA (reference sequence).

About this clonotype: It may be a read error: a sequence one base away is much more abundant. This likely comes from a read error, as the CDR3 has no conserved phenylalanine or tryptophan at its end. The chain combines TRBV20-1 with TRBJ2-7; 8 bases line up with TRBD2. Germline V gene sequence: CDR1 DFQATT, CDR2 SNEGSKA (reference sequence). The CDR3 is 13 residues long. V dropped 6 bases and J dropped 1; count of bases not matched to a gene: 5. CDR3 residues: CSATGTRSYEQYY. In DNA form, the CDR3 reads TGCAGTGCGACCGGGACTAGGTCCTACGAGCAGTACTAC.

This clonotype was counted many times. This chain links TRBV4-3 with TRBJ1-5; no reliable D call. Germline CDR1 reads LGHNA; CDR2 reads YSLEER. This CDR3 spans 14 amino acids. Trimming took 6 bases from V and 0 from J, leaving 9 bases between them. The CDR3 protein is CASSLDYSNQPQHF. The DNA of the CDR3 is TGCGCCAGCAGTCTTGATTATAGCAATCAGCCCCAGCATTTT.

The chain combines TRBV12-5 with TRBJ2-1; 8 bases fit TRBD2. The CDR3 covers 14 residues. Looked up from germline, CDR1 is LGHNT and CDR2 is FRNRAP. Trimming took 1 base from V and 10 from J; bases not matched to a gene: 6. The chain's CDR3 is CASGLAGGPGEQFF. CDR3 bases: TGTGCTAGTGGTTTGGCGGGAGGGCCCGGAGAGCAGTTCTTC. Based on the CDR3 plus reference TRBV12-5 and TRBJ2-1, the full variable domain is DARVTQTPRHKVTEMGQEVTMRCQPILGHNTVFWYRQTMMQGLELLAYFRNRAPLDDSGMPKDRFSAEMPDATLATLKIQPSEPRDSAVYFCASGLAGGPGEQFFGPGTRLTVL.

Of note for this clonotype: A read error may be the cause here, since a much bigger clone is one base away. The rearrangement links TRBV9 to TRBJ2-7, with D possibly TRBD2 on 5 matching bases. Trimming stripped 0 bases from V and 3 bases from J, with 10 bases between. Germline CDR1 reads SGDLS; CDR2 reads YYNGEE. This CDR3 has 14 residues. The CDR3 reads CASSVAHRDYEQYF. The CDR3 nucleotides read TGTGCCAGCAGCGTAGCTCATCGGGACTACGAGCAGTACTTC.